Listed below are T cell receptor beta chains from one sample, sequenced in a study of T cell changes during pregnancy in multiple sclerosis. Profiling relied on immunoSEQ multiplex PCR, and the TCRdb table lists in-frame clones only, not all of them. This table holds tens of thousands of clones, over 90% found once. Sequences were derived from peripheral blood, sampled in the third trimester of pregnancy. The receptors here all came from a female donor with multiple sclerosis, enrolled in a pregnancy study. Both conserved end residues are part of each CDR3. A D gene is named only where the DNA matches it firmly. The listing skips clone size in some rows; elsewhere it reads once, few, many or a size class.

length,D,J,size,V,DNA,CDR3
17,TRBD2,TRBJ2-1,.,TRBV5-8,TGTGCCAGCAGCTTGGGGTTTAGCGGGAGGGCCTTGGGTGAGCAGTTCTTC,CASSLGFSGRALGEQFF
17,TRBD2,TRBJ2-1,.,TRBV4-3,TGCGCCAGCAGCGCATCTAGCGGGAAAATGGGGCTCAATGAGCAGTTCTTC,CASSASSGKMGLNEQFF
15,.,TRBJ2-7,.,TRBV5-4,TGTGCCAGCAGCTTGGAACAGGGAAGCTCCTACGAGCAGTACTTC,CASSLEQGSSYEQYF
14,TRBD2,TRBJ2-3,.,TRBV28,TGTGCCAGCAAGGGGCTAGCGGGGTCAGATACGCAGTATTTT,CASKGLAGSDTQYF
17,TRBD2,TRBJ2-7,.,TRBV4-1,TGCGCCAGCAGCCAAGATTCGACTAGCGGGAGGGCCTACGAGCAGTACTTC,CASSQDSTSGRAYEQYF
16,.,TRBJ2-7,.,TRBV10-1,TGCGCCAGCAGTGAGTCCGAGGCAGACGCTCGCTACGAGCAGTACTTC,CASSESEADARYEQYF
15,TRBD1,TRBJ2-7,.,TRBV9,TGTGCCAGCAGCGTAACCGGACAGGGTGGCTACGAGCAGTACTTC,CASSVTGQGGYEQYF
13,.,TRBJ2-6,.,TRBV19,TGTGCCAGTAGGAGGGATGGGGCCAACGTCCTGACTTTC,CASRRDGANVLTF
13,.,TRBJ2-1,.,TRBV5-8,TGTGCCAGCAGCCCCCGTCGGGGAGATGAGCAGTTCTTC,CASSPRRGDEQFF
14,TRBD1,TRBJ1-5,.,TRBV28,TGTGCCAGTGATACTACAGGGGGGAATCAGCCCCAGCATTTT,CASDTTGGNQPQHF
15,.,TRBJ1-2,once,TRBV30,TGTGCCTGGAGTGTACGGGGTGGGGTTATCTATGGCTACACCTTC,CAWSVRGGVIYGYTF
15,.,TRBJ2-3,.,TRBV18,TGTGCCAGCTCGAGCTTGGGGCTGGCGGCAGATACGCAGTATTTT,CASSSLGLAADTQYF
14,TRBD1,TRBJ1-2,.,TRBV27,TGTGCCAGCAGTTTATCAGGGGGCCTCTATGGCTACACCTTC,CASSLSGGLYGYTF
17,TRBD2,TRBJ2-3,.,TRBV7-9,TGTGCCAGCAGCTTAGGACTAGCGGGAGTAGAGACAGATACGCAGTATTTT,CASSLGLAGVETDTQYF
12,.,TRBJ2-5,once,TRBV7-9,TGTGCCAGCAGCTCCGGTTGGGAGACCCAGTACTTC,CASSSGWETQYF
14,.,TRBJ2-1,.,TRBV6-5,TGTGCCAGCAGTTTCGGGAGTCCCCCCGATGAGCAGTTCTTC,CASSFGSPPDEQFF
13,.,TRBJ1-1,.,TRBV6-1,TGTGCCAGCAGTGGAGAGGAGGTCACTGAAGCTTTCTTT,CASSGEEVTEAFF
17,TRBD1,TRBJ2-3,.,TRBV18,TGTGCCAGCTCACCACAGCTTGGACAGGGGGCAACAGATACGCAGTATTTT,CASSPQLGQGATDTQYF
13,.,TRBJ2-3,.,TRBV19,TGTGCCAGTAGTGTCACAGGCACAGATACGCAGTATTTT,CASSVTGTDTQYF
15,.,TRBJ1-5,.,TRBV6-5,TGTGCCAGCAGTCGTACAGAGAATAGCAATCAGCCCCAGCATTTT,CASSRTENSNQPQHF
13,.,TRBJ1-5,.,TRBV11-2,TGTGCCAGCAGCTTAGGACTACAGCAGCCCCAGCATTTT,CASSLGLQQPQHF
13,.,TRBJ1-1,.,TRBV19,TGTGCCAGTAGTTTTGCAGGGCGCACTGAAGCTTTCTTT,CASSFAGRTEAFF